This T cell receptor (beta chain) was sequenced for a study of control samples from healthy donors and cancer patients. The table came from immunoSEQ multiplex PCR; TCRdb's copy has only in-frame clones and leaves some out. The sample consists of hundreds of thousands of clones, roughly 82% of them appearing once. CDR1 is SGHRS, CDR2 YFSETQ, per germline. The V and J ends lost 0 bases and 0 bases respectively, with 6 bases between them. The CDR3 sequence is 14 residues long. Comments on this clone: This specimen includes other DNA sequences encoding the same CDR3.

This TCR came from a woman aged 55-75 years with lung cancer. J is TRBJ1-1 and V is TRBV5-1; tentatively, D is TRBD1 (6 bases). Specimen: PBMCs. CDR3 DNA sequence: TGCGCCAGCAGCTTGGGACAGGTGAACACTGAAGCTTTCTTT. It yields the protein CASSLGQVNTEAFF.